This T cell receptor beta chain comes out of a study of T-cell memory formation after mild COVID-19. Study results and limitations: Of the contracting clones, CD4+ ones lay mainly in CM and EM, and CD8+ ones in EMRA. Day 15 to 85 contracting clones showed balanced CD4/CD8; later expanders leaned CD4+.

TCRdb redid the calling of the 5' RACE reads with MiXCR, one entry per CDR3 protein. The repertoire holds approximately 150,000 distinct CDR3 sequences, with about 6.1% as singletons. This clonotype was counted only a few times. As yet, its antigen is unknown. Germline loops: CDR1 MNHEY, CDR2 SVGAGI. J was trimmed by 4 bases and V by 6 bases; bases with no gene match: 8. CDR3 length: 16 amino acids. The sequenced sample was PBMCs or a T cell subset sorted from them (not recorded which). The TCR originated in an adult woman who had mild COVID-19 (a few samples of this study predate the infection). Cell type and time point are not known. The V call is TRBV6-5, the J call TRBJ2-1; 11 bases are a match to TRBD2. CDR3 region: CASRREGLADYNEQFF. Written as DNA, the CDR3 is TGTGCCAGCAGGCGCGAGGGACTAGCGGATTACAATGAGCAGTTCTTC.